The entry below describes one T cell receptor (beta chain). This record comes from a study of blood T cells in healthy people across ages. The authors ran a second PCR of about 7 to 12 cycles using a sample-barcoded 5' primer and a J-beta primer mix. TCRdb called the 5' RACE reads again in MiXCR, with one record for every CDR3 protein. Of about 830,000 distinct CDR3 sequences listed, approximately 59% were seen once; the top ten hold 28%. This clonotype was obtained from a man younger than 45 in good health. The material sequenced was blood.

The CDR3 is CASSYKSGGTSYEQYF. The CDR3 nucleotides read TGTGCCAGCAGTTACAAGAGCGGGGGGACCTCCTACGAGCAGTACTTC. The V and J genes are TRBV6-6 and TRBJ2-7, with 9 bases lining up with TRBD2. The CDR3 has 16 residues. Per germline, CDR1 MNHNY and CDR2 SVGAGI (reference sequence). V trimming: 2 bases; J trimming: 0 bases; junction bases outside the gene matches: 5.